This section outlines one T cell receptor (beta chain) sequence together with its context. Its binding antigen is unknown. No clone much larger than this one lies a single base away; base qualities are absent. Trimming removed 0 bases from V and 4 bases from J; the gene matches leave 11 bases unexplained. CDR1 and CDR2 (LGHNA, YSLEER) derive from the germline V gene. From cysteine to phenylalanine, the CDR3 is 18 amino acids long. Of the read, only the CDR3 DNA is kept; its 54 bases are in frame from base 1. TCRbeta CDR3 regions were amplified from genomic DNA by means of the immunoSEQ Assay, a bias-controlled multiplex PCR. Regarding the original processing steps: Within the assay, amplification of reference gene primers was used to estimate how many nucleated cells each sample contained. Sequence reads were collapsed and filtered to measure the absolute abundance of every unique TCRbeta CDR3 rearrangement. For each sample, productive Simpson clonality was calculated as the square root of Simpson's diversity index over productive rearrangements. TCRdb provides this immuneACCESS table in a form limited to in-frame rearrangements. Some clones are lacking; in checked studies, under half of them reflect an unresolved V gene, and why the rest are absent is not known. Clone size and the V and J calls come from that table; the DNA yielded D and trimming. For this sample the table gives 80,000 to 100,000 clones, of which around 75% were detected only once. Around a quarter of the sample goes to the ten largest clones.

The sample comes from a study of blood T cell repertoires in COVID-19 (dated by TCRdb to about 2020). Background on the whole study: Collaborator samples came from the United States, Italy and Spain and covered acute and convalescent phases of COVID-19. A de-identified subject ID, COVID-19 status, age in years and sex were almost always included in the sample metadata. Where available, HLA class I and class II types were taken from metadata supplied by the sample provider and were not determined by assay-based typing. The repertoires were released in a freely available public database meant as a resource for research on the immune response to SARS-CoV-2. Deeply sampled blood TCRbeta repertoires from subjects exposed to, actively infected with, or recovered from COVID-19 were included in the dataset. The prospective study material was composed of cDNA or gDNA derived from T cells, B-cell-depleted T cells, or PBMCs. The samples were drawn from the first 160 participants of the ongoing ImmuneRACE study and from 1,254 subjects provided by 6 global collaborators.

Whole blood was collected in K2EDTA tubes by collaborating institutions according to the institutions' own protocols. For TCRbeta analysis, collaborator samples were shipped as frozen whole blood, as isolated PBMCs, or as DNA extracted from either sample type. Results the study describes overall, beyond this receptor: Clinical and demographic metadata were provided uncurated, with the amount varying by source and participant.

The sequenced sample was peripheral blood. Recombination linked TRBV4-3 to TRBJ2-2; 7 bases in the junction line up with TRBD2. This TCR was recovered from a man in his 70s with acute or convalescent COVID-19. The DNA sequence is as follows: TGCGCCAGCAGCCAAGATTCTTGGAGGAGCGGGACCACCGGGGAGCTGTTTTTT. It is translated as CASSQDSWRSGTTGELFF.